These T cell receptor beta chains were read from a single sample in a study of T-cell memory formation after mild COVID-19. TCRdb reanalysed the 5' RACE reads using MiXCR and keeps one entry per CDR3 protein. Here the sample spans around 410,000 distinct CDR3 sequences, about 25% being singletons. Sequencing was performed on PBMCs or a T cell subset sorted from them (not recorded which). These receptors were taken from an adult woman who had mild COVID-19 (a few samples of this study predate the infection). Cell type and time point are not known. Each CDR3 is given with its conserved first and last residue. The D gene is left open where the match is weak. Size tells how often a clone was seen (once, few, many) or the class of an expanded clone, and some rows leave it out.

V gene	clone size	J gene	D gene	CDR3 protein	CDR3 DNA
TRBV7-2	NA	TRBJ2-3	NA	CASSSRQNTDTQYF	TGTGCCAGCAGCTCGCGACAAAACACAGATACGCAGTATTTT
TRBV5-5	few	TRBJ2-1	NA	CASSGATGSYNEQFF	TGTGCCAGCAGCGGAGCGACAGGCTCCTACAATGAGCAGTTCTTC
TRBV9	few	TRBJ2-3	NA	CASSVAVVPAADTQYF	TGTGCCAGCAGCGTAGCGGTAGTTCCTGCGGCAGATACGCAGTATTTT
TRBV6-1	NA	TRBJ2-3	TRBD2	CASSEGGLAGTNTQYF	TGTGCCAGCAGTGAGGGGGGGCTAGCGGGGACGAATACGCAGTATTTT
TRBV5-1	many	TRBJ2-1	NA	CASSLDGNEQFF	TGCGCCAGCAGCTTGGACGGGAATGAGCAGTTCTTC
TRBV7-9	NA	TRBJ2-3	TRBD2	CASSSIPGLAQYF	TGTGCCAGCAGCTCAATACCGGGACTAGCGCAGTATTTT
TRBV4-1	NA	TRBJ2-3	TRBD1	CASSHPGQGAWDTQYF	TGCGCCAGCAGCCACCCCGGACAGGGGGCATGGGATACGCAGTATTTT
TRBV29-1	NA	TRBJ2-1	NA	CSVTRLGSSYNEQFF	TGCAGCGTTACCCGACTAGGAAGCTCCTACAATGAGCAGTTCTTC
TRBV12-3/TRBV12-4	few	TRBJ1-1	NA	CASSLVAFAEAFF	TGTGCCAGCAGTTTAGTAGCGTTTGCGGAAGCTTTCTTT
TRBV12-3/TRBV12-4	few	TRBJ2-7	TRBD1	CASSLALGQGISYEQYF	TGTGCCAGCAGTTTAGCGCTAGGACAGGGGATCTCCTACGAGCAGTACTTC
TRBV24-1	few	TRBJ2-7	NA	CATSDVRWTKTYEQYF	TGTGCCACCAGTGATGTTCGGTGGACGAAAACCTACGAGCAGTACTTC
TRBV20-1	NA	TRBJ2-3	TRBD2	CSARDRMRRETFSIRTTDTQYF	TGCAGTGCTAGAGATAGGATGAGGCGGGAGACGTTTAGTATACGGACCACAGATACGCAGTATTTT
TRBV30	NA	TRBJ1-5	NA	CAWSFGSGYSNQPQHF	TGTGCCTGGAGCTTTGGGTCAGGATATAGCAATCAGCCCCAGCATTTT
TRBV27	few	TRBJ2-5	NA	CASSLTGVRMETQYF	TGTGCCAGCAGTTTGACGGGGGTGAGAATGGAGACCCAGTACTTC
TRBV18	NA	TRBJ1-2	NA	CASSQIPEPPGYTF	TGTGCCAGCTCACAAATCCCAGAGCCCCCCGGCTACACCTTC
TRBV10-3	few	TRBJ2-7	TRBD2	CAISTGTSVNEQYF	TGTGCCATCAGTACCGGGACTAGCGTGAACGAGCAGTACTTC
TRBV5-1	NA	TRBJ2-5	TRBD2	CASSRGQGLAGLETQYF	TGCGCCAGCAGCCGAGGACAGGGACTAGCGGGGTTAGAGACCCAGTACTTC
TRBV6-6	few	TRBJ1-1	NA	CASSYSAEGTEAFF	TGTGCCAGCAGTTACTCAGCGGAGGGAACTGAAGCTTTCTTT
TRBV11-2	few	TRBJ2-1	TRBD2	CASRPTSGGSGNEQFF	TGTGCCAGCAGGCCTACTAGCGGGGGGTCTGGCAATGAGCAGTTCTTC
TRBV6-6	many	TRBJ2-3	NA	CASSPGEVPDTQYF	TGTGCCAGCAGTCCAGGAGAAGTCCCAGATACGCAGTATTTT
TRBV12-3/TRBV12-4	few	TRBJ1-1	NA	CASREDTEAFF	TGTGCCAGCAGGGAGGACACTGAAGCTTTCTTT
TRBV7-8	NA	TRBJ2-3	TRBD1	CASARNPTGYTDTQYF	TGTGCCAGCGCCCGAAACCCGACAGGGTACACAGATACGCAGTATTTT
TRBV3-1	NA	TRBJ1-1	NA	CASSQRSEATEAFF	TGTGCCAGCAGCCAACGCTCGGAGGCCACTGAAGCTTTCTTT
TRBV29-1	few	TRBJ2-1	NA	CSVETRYNEQFF	TGCAGCGTTGAAACCAGATACAATGAGCAGTTCTTC
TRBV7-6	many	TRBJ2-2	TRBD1	CASSWSGTANTGELFF	TGTGCCAGCAGCTGGTCCGGGACAGCGAACACCGGGGAGCTGTTTTTT
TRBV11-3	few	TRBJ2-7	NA	CASSLAAISSSEQYF	TGTGCCAGCAGCTTAGCGGCTATCAGCTCGTCCGAGCAGTACTTC
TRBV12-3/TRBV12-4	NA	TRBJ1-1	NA	CADTSPPDGPNTEAFF	TGTGCCGACACTTCCCCCCCGGACGGGCCGAACACTGAAGCTTTCTTT
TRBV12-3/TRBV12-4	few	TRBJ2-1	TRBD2	CASSPRGAGGPHNEQFF	TGTGCCAGCAGTCCTCGGGGAGCGGGAGGGCCTCACAATGAGCAGTTCTTC
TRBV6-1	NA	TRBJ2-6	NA	CASSEFTGANVLTF	TGTGCCAGCAGTGAATTCACTGGGGCCAACGTCCTGACTTTC
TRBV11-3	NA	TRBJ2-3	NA	CASSLSPPTDTQYF	TGTGCCAGCAGCTTATCACCCCCAACAGATACGCAGTATTTT
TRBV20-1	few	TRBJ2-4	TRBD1	CSARATGAGNIQYF	TGCAGTGCTAGAGCCACAGGGGCGGGAAACATTCAGTACTTC